The TCR beta chain under discussion was sequenced for a study of blood T cell repertoires in COVID-19. About the research overall: Acute and convalescent COVID-19 samples came from the United States, Italy and Spain.

Clones were read by immunoSEQ multiplex PCR, and TCRdb kept only the in-frame ones, dropping some. The data hold hundreds of thousands of clones, with around 81% observed a single time. Patients from Seattle were sampled longitudinally, starting during active infection. Germline-derived CDR1 and CDR2 are SGHNT and YYREEE (reference sequence). The CDR3 totals 15 residues. Losses at the gene ends were 2 bases for V and 4 bases for J; bases not matched to a gene: 5. Sequencing input: peripheral blood. The receptor's source is a woman aged 80 or older with COVID-19, enrolled during active disease. This chain uses TRBV5-4 with TRBJ2-2; TRBD2 agrees at 7 bases. The CDR3 DNA reads as TGTGCCAGCAGCTTAAGGGGAGGGACCACCGGGGAGCTGTTTTTT. Its protein product is CASSLRGGTTGELFF. Variable domain in full (rest from reference TRBV5-4 and TRBJ2-2): ETGVTQSPTHLIKTRGQQVTLRCSSQSGHNTVSWYQQALGQGPQFIFQYYREEENGRGNFPPRFSGLQFPNYSSELNVNALELDDSALYLCASSLRGGTTGELFFGEGSRLTVL.